These 4 T cell receptor beta chains were all obtained from the same sample, sequenced in a study of fetal regulatory T cell absence and autoimmunity. Assay: immunoSEQ multiplex PCR; the TCRdb copy retains only in-frame clones and omits some. Among about 95,000 clones listed, 72% were seen once. Sequencing was done on a sample of pancreas tissue. These receptors originate from a male donor with IPEX syndrome.

This clone was detected only a few times. The gene calls are TRBV11-2 and TRBJ2-7; D might be TRBD1 or TRBD2, each matching 6 bases. Germline values: CDR1 SGHAT, CDR2 FQNNGV. The ends were cut back, 7 bases at V and 6 bases at J, with 19 bases in the middle. The CDR3 sequence is 14 residues long. The CDR3 spells CASTGDRGAGEQYF. DNA for the CDR3: TGTGCCAGCACCGGGGATAGGGGGGCGGGCGAGCAGTACTTC.

CDR3 sequence (DNA): TGTGCCAGCAGCCCTGCGACTAGCACAGATACGCAGTATTTT. Its protein is CASSPATSTDTQYF. The chain carries TRBV9 and TRBJ2-3; D uncertain. Looked up from germline, CDR1 is SGDLS and CDR2 is YYNGEE. Trimming cost V 4 bases and J 0 bases, with 9 bases left between them. The CDR3 runs 14 residues.

This rearrangement joins TRBV19 to TRBJ2-7; no reliable D call. The V gene's germline CDR1 is LNHDA and CDR2 SQIVND (reference sequence). V lost 0 bases, J lost 3 bases, and 12 bases lay in between. The CDR3 is 15 amino acids. The CDR3 region is CASSIDLLVFYEQYF. The CDR3 DNA follows: TGTGCCAGTAGTATAGATCTGCTAGTCTTCTACGAGCAGTACTTC.

Notes on this clone: Other nucleotide sequences in the sample specify the same CDR3. The chain uses TRBV6-5 and TRBJ1-2, with D uncertain. The CDR3 consists of 13 residues. Germline V gene sequence: CDR1 MNHEY, CDR2 SVGAGI. Trimming stripped 0 bases from V and 0 bases from J, with 2 bases between. In DNA form, the CDR3 reads TGTGCCAGCAGTTACTCCGCTAACTATGGCTACACCTTC. Translation gives CASSYSANYGYTF.